This TCR beta chain derives from a study of immune cell composition in non-small cell lung cancer. Study outcomes and limitations: Dominant in vivo tumour-associated clones were not shown to share tumour-reactive sequences. Top 10 clone scores and clonality were higher in squamous than adenocarcinoma. Approximately 79% of squamous and 30% to 40% of adenocarcinoma cases had tumour-associated clones >0.5%.

In regard to this clone: Its antigen is not identified.

V lost 4 bases, J lost 7 bases, and 4 bases stayed unmatched. CDR3 length equals 14 residues. The germline V gene encodes CDR1 LNHDA and CDR2 SQIVND (reference sequence). Using immunoSEQ multiplex PCR, the repertoire was profiled, and TCRdb retains in-frame clones only, with some absent. The sample consists of around 4,800 clones, 70% to 80% of them appearing once. Input material: lung tumor tissue. This chain joins TRBV19 and TRBJ1-4; 9 bases are shared with TRBD1. This sequence was found in a human donor with non-small cell lung cancer. The CDR3 region is CASSTGQGVEKLFF. In DNA form, the CDR3 reads TGTGCCAGTAGTACGGGACAGGGTGTTGAAAAACTGTTTTTT.